This TCR beta chain is from a study of blood T cells in healthy people across ages. Comments on this clonotype: No antigen is known for it.

Next came a second PCR, run for 7 to 11 cycles, which used a sample-barcoded 5' primer along with a J-beta primer mix. TCRdb fed the 5' RACE reads into MiXCR, producing one record per CDR3 protein. The sample holds over 950,000 distinct CDR3 sequences, approximately 50% seen once. The CDR3 is 15 amino acids. Deletions cut 5 bases from V and 3 bases from J, with 16 bases between. The germline CDR1 and CDR2 sequences are SGHVS and FQNEAQ. Points from the study as a whole: No one knew whether donors had CMV, which possibly confounded expanded clonotype changes. Across samples, TCR beta diversity tracked strongly with naive T cell percentage. PBMCs were not sorted, which prevented a conclusive comparison of naive versus antigen-experienced cells.

The chain carries TRBV7-8 and TRBJ1-2; tentatively, D is TRBD1 (5 bases). Sequencing input: blood. This sequence was found in a woman aged 55-70 years in good health. The CDR3 reads CASSPSIVGDYGYTF. The CDR3 DNA sequence: TGTGCCAGCAGCCCCTCCATCGTAGGGGACTATGGCTACACCTTC.